Given below is one TCR beta chain in context. Antigen: not known. This CDR3 is built from 19 residues. Germline CDR1 reads LGHNA; CDR2 reads YSLEER. V lost 1 base and J lost 5; bases outside the gene matches: 13. Profiling relied on immunoSEQ multiplex PCR, and the TCRdb table lists in-frame clones only, not all of them. The sample has over a million clones; about 96% are singletons. The sample is drawn from a study of shared clonotypes between healthy human individuals. Adult donors, all healthy and HIV-negative, had no recent acute infections or vaccinations. All participating donors were Caucasian adults from Nashville, Tennessee. Overall study findings and caveats: Few donors limited the genetic and exposure-history diversity represented.

Sequenced material: naive CD4+ T cells sorted from blood. Documented subset: CD45RA+ positively selected. The chain uses TRBV4-3 and TRBJ2-2; the match to TRBD1 covers 10 bases. This clonotype was sampled from a man aged 25-45 years in good health. The CDR3 DNA sequence: TGCGCCAGCAGCCAAGCCCTGCCTCGACAGGGGGCGGGTACCGGGGAGCTGTTTTTT. Translating it yields CASSQALPRQGAGTGELFF.